One and the same sample provided the 5 T cell receptor beta chains below, sequenced in a study of regulatory T cells in long-lasting Graves disease. Described time point: newly diagnosed GD, antithyroid drugs for less than 3 months. PBMC-extracted RNA yielded the TCR library. CDR3 regions were amplified by Arm-PCR using iRepertoire HTBI primers to build TCR beta libraries. Each CDR3 protein is one row after TCRdb ran MiXCR on the multiplex PCR reads. The table records around 250,000 distinct CDR3 sequences, about 17% of them present only once. The sample was also reused in another study, on T cells in Graves' hyperthyroidism and ophthalmopathy.

The sequencing used peripheral blood mononuclear cells (PBMCs), collected at new diagnosis, from a patient treated with antithyroid drugs. Source of these receptors: a woman aged 25 to 39 with Graves disease.

The V gene is TRBV20-1, the J gene TRBJ1-1, with 8 bases matching TRBD1. Trimming removed 3 bases from V and 3 bases from J; junction bases left unmatched: 12. CDR1 is DFQATT and CDR2 is SNEGSKA in the germline V gene (reference sequence). The CDR3 covers 16 residues. The CDR3 DNA is TGCAGTGCTAGTCCAGGACAGGGTAGCGTGTACACTGAAGCTTTCTTT. It codes for CSASPGQGSVYTEAFF.

Ten or more counts support this clonotype. This rearrangement joins TRBV5-4 to TRBJ1-2, with TRBD1 matching 12 bases. V lost 4 bases, J lost 4 bases, and 5 bases stayed unmatched. CDR1 and CDR2 from the germline V gene are SGHNT and YYREEE (reference sequence). The CDR3 extends over 15 amino acids. CDR3 in amino acids: CASSRPGQGAYGYTF. The CDR3 bases are TGTGCCAGCAGCCGACCGGGACAGGGGGCCTATGGCTACACCTTC.

The chain combines TRBV5-1 with TRBJ2-1; 11 bases align to TRBD2. With 4 bases clipped from V and 8 bases from J, the junction kept 2 bases outside the gene matches. CDR1 is SGHRS, CDR2 YFSETQ, per germline. The CDR3 is 13 residues long. Here the CDR3 DNA reads TGCGCCAGCAGCCCTAGCGGGGGGCATGAGCAGTTCTTC. Its protein product is CASSPSGGHEQFF.

This clonotype was seen a handful of times. A read error may produce the germline difference seen at one junction end. The chain is built from TRBV6-1 and TRBJ1-1, with a weak D call TRBD1 (5 bases). Germline V gives CDR1 MNHNS, CDR2 SASEGT. CDR3 length equals 14 residues. The CDR3 loop is CANSEEGLITEAFF. CDR3 nucleotides: TGTGCCAACAGTGAGGAGGGGTTGATCACTGAAGCTTTCTTT.

The chain's CDR3 is CASSQEASGVGKTQYF. The CDR3 DNA sequence: TGTGCCAGCAGCCAAGAGGCTAGCGGGGTCGGGAAGACCCAGTACTTC. The chain joins TRBV4-2 to TRBJ2-5, with 9 nucleotides matching TRBD2. CDR3 length equals 16 residues. Trimming took 0 bases from V and 6 from J; bases not matched to a gene: 8. CDR1 and CDR2 (germline): LGHNA, YNFKEQ.